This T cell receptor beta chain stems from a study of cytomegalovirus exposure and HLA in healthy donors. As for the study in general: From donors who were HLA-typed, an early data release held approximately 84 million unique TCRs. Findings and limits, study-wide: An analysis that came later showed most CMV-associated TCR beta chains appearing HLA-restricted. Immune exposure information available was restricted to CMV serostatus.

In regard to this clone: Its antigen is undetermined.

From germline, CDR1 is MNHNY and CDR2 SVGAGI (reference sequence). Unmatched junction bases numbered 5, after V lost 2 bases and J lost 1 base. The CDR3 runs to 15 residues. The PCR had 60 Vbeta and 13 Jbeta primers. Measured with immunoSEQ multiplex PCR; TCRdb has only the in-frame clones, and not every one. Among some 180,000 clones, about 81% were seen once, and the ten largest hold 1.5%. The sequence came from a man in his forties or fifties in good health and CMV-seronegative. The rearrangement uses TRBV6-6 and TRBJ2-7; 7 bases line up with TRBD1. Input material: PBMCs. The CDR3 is CASSYGGQSSYEQYF. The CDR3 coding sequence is TGTGCCAGCAGTTACGGGGGACAGTCGTCCTACGAGCAGTACTTC.